The present T cell receptor (beta chain) was sequenced within a study of T cells in Graves' hyperthyroidism and ophthalmopathy. The overall study: It was at initial diagnosis, before any treatment, that peripheral blood was collected.

In this sample, this clonotype turned up many times. Researchers took RNA transcripts and amplified the TCR beta CDR3 regions from them. A set of HTBI primers served as the primers for a first-round RT-PCR of the TCR CDR3. TCRdb recomputed calls from the multiplex PCR reads with MiXCR, one row per CDR3 protein. The table has 460,000 or so distinct CDR3 sequences, 13% to 15% seen once. This sequence was found in a woman between 18 and 29 years old with Graves' hyperthyroidism. What was sequenced was blood.

CDR3 protein: CAWTPTGGEGGYTF. The DNA for the CDR3 is TGTGCCTGGACACCAACAGGGGGCGAAGGCGGCTACACCTTC. The genes are TRBV30 and TRBJ1-2; 9 bases line up with TRBD1. The trim removed 4 bases at V and 8 bases at J, leaving 11 bases unmatched. Germline V CDR1 and CDR2: GTSNPN, SVGIG (reference sequence). The CDR3 consists of 14 residues.